This T cell receptor (beta chain) appears in the sequencing data of a study of T cell responses to AZD1222 COVID-19 vaccine (dated by TCRdb to the early 2020s). For the study in its entirety: TCR sequencing covered 233 trial participants: about 210 given two doses of AZD1222 and about 26 given two doses of MenACWY control vaccine. Trial participants were enrolled by age into subgroups of 18-55, 56-69 and 70-plus years, and around 140, 26 and 57 TCR-sequenced participants, respectively, were included in these subgroups.

What this sample's time point label stands for: about 28 days (+/-7) after the second vaccine dose. AZD1222 recipients with second doses at about 4 weeks or about 12 weeks were pooled, because spike-specific TCR depth and breadth did not differ between schedules. Vaccinee samples were obtained from the UK trials COV001 and COV002, which included a single-blind randomized controlled phase 2/3 trial of AZD1222 (ChAdOx1 nCoV-19) in healthy adults. Trial participant PBMC samples were collected at day 0 and day 28 after the second dose for TCRbeta chain sequencing. The table lists this clone with a count of one. Its antigen is unknown. Base qualities were left out, and no much larger clone turns up one base away. The CDR3 regions of human TCRbeta chains were analyzed by immunosequencing. On the study's bioinformatics: TCRs in the repertoires were compared against a reference library of SARS-CoV-2-specific TCRs that had been generated with the MIRA antigen-specificity platform. Breadth was defined as the fraction of unique TCRs that were SARS-CoV-2-associated, and depth was defined as the fraction of total T cells that were SARS-CoV-2-associated. Using the MIRA data, each spike-specific TCR was mapped to the spike region that the TCR reacts to and placed in a CD4 or CD8 class. Log10-transformed breadth and depth values were compared by one-way ANOVA with Sidak's multiple comparisons tests. TCRdb re-hosts the immuneACCESS table, in-frame sequences only. Its copies lack some clones; in the studies checked, an unresolved V gene accounts for under half of them, and the cause for the rest is not known. The V and J calls and clone size are taken from that table; D and trimming were inferred from the DNA. The sample profile shows more than 85,000 clones; roughly 89% of them were found once. The ten largest account for about 15% of the sample.

Overall results and qualifications from the work: Reportedly, close to half of the unique spike-specific TCRs recognized epitopes lying outside the regions that are mutated in the B.1.351 and B.1.1.7 variants. The whole spike protein was spanned by vaccine-associated CD4 TCRs, and dominant responses were seen in regions 160-218 and 743-854. Because no day 14 peak-response samples were available, the repertoires could be characterized only after the peak T cell response. After two AZD1222 doses, spike-specific TCR breadth and depth were significantly higher than at day 0 and than in MenACWY recipients. Participants were mostly white British and included more females than males, and it was suggested by the authors that clonal diversity may have been underestimated. Conclusions about previously exposed vaccinees were limited because only a handful of AZD1222 recipients were SARS-CoV-2 seropositive at baseline. The 56-69-year group was small, and its depth increase did not reach significance, likely because of low power.

The source was peripheral blood, collected 28 days after the second AZD1222 dose. The sequence was collected from an adult who received the AZD1222 COVID-19 vaccine.

The nucleotide sequence is TGTGCCACCAGTGACACCAGACAGGGCACCTTTGTGGGCTACACCTTC. The translation is CATSDTRQGTFVGYTF. This sequence uses TRBV24-1 and TRBJ1-2; the central 7 bases match TRBD1. In the germline V gene, CDR1 corresponds to KGHDR and CDR2 to SFDVKD. The germline V and J ends show losses of 4 bases and 8 bases respectively, and no gene match explains 15 bases of the junction. Measured from the cysteine to the phenylalanine, the CDR3 is 16 residues long. Solely the CDR3 DNA is kept, with 48 bases framed from the first base.